The 26 T cell receptor beta chains listed next were all sequenced from one sample in a study of OX40 agonist ivuxolimab in advanced cancers. Assay: immunoSEQ multiplex PCR; the TCRdb copy retains only in-frame clones and omits some. This table has approximately 89,000 clones, 91% appearing once. The sample consisted of CD4+ or CD8+ T cells sorted from blood, taken in a trial of the OX40 agonist ivuxolimab. These receptors were taken from an adult with an advanced solid tumor such as melanoma, head and neck, liver or kidney cancer.

J is TRBJ2-3 and V is TRBV28; 12 positions match TRBD1. The CDR3 has 15 amino acids. Germline lookup yields CDR1 MDHEN and CDR2 SYDVKM. With V trimmed by 6 bases and J by 7 bases, 8 bases remained unmatched. CDR3 bases: TGTGCCAGCAGGCCCCGGGACAGGGGGCGAAATACGCAGTATTTT. The encoded protein is CASRPRDRGRNTQYF. Looking up the rest from reference TRBV28 and TRBJ2-3 gives the full variable domain: DVKVTQSSRYLVKRTGEKVFLECVQDMDHENMFWYRQDPGLGLRLIYFSYDVKMKEKGDIPEGYSVSREKKERFSLILESASTNQTSMYLCASRPRDRGRNTQYFGPGTRLTVL.

V gene TRBV2 combines with J gene TRBJ2-2; 8 nucleotides line up with TRBD2. The V gene end was trimmed by 4 bases and the J gene end by 4 bases; junction bases not matched to a gene: 5. Germline lookup yields CDR1 SNHLY and CDR2 FYNNEI. This CDR3 spans 15 amino acids. CDR3 in DNA: TGTGCCAGCAGTGTGAGTACTAGCGGCACCGGGGAGCTGTTTTTT. It encodes CASSVSTSGTGELFF. Full variable domain (remainder filled in from reference TRBV2 and TRBJ2-2): EPEVTQTPSHQVTQMGQEVILRCVPISNHLYFYWYRQILGQKVEFLVSFYNNEISEKSEIFDDQFSVERPDGSNFTLKIRSTKLEDSAMYFCASSVSTSGTGELFFGEGSRLTVL.

This chain joins TRBV30 and TRBJ1-2; possible D gene TRBD1, 5 bases. The V and J ends lost 2 bases and 10 bases respectively, with 14 bases between them. Per germline, CDR1 GTSNPN and CDR2 SVGIG (reference sequence). The CDR3 totals 12 residues. CDR3 loop: CAWSRDLSPYTF. The CDR3 bases are TGTGCCTGGAGTAGGGACCTCTCGCCCTACACCTTC.

A few counts support this clone. This sequence joins TRBV14 and TRBJ2-2, with unresolved D. The V end was cut by 0 bases, the J end by 6 bases, with 14 bases between. CDR1 is SGHDN, CDR2 FVKESK, per germline. The CDR3 length is 16 residues. CDR3 nucleotide sequence: TGTGCCAGCAGCCAAGAGTTTGACAACGGCGCCGGGGAGCTGTTTTTT. Its protein product is CASSQEFDNGAGELFF.

This clone was observed a handful of times. The rearrangement links TRBV4-1 to TRBJ2-7; D ambiguous. V dropped 1 base and J dropped 0 bases, with 10 bases sitting between them. The V gene's germline CDR1 is MGHRA and CDR2 YSYEKL. The CDR3 has 15 residues. Here the CDR3 reads CASSQAGLSSYEQYF. CDR3 in DNA: TGCGCCAGCAGCCAAGCAGGTCTTAGCTCCTACGAGCAGTACTTC.

The chain has TRBV7-6 and TRBJ2-1; TRBD1 agrees at 7 bases. J lost 8 bases, V lost 2 bases, and 9 bases had no gene match. From germline, CDR1 is SGHVS and CDR2 FNYEAQ. The CDR3 consists of 15 residues. CDR3 nucleotides: TGTGCCAGCAGCTTAATTCGGGACAGAATCGATGAGCAGTTCTTC. It encodes CASSLIRDRIDEQFF.

The chain recombines TRBV7-9 with TRBJ2-3; TRBD2 agrees at 12 bases. The junction had 11 bases not matched to a gene; V was cut back by 5 bases and J by 14 bases. The CDR3 extends over 14 amino acids. Germline lookup yields CDR1 SEHNR and CDR2 FQNEAQ (reference sequence). CDR3 DNA: TGTGCCAGCAGCCCCCCAGGGACTAGCGGGCGAGGGTATTTT. This sequence encodes CASSPPGTSGRGYF.

The chain links TRBV7-9 to TRBJ2-7, with 8 positions matching TRBD2. CDR3 size: 14 residues. The germline V gene has CDR1 SEHNR and CDR2 FQNEAQ (reference sequence). V trimming: 6 bases; J trimming: 6 bases; junction bases outside the gene matches: 10. The CDR3 DNA sequence: TGTGCCAGCAGTTCTGATCATCGGGGGGGCGAGCAGTACTTC. Translation gives CASSSDHRGGEQYF.

V gene TRBV7-2 combines with J gene TRBJ2-2; 7 nucleotides line up with TRBD1. Trimming removed 5 bases from V and 6 bases from J; junction bases left unmatched: 3. Per the germline V gene, CDR1 is SGHTA and CDR2 is FQGNSA. The CDR3 totals 13 residues. The CDR3 loop reads CASSTGVAGELFF. DNA of the CDR3: TGTGCCAGCAGCACAGGGGTTGCCGGGGAGCTGTTTTTT.

The J gene is TRBJ2-1, the V gene TRBV28; 10 positions agree with TRBD2. This CDR3 region has 15 residues. The V and J ends lost 6 bases and 4 bases, in that order; junction bases with no gene match: 6. Germline V gene data show CDR1 as MDHEN and CDR2 as SYDVKM. This chain's CDR3 is CASSTTSGNYNEQFF. DNA of the CDR3: TGTGCCAGCAGCACCACTAGCGGGAATTACAATGAGCAGTTCTTC.

This chain uses TRBV9 with TRBJ2-1; 11 bases are a match to TRBD2. The germline V gene encodes CDR1 SGDLS and CDR2 YYNGEE. The length of the CDR3 is 15 residues. V shed 3 bases, J shed 6 bases, and the junction held 5 bases outside the gene matches. CDR3 sequence reads: CASSAGLAGGNEQFF. The CDR3 DNA follows: TGTGCCAGCAGCGCAGGACTAGCGGGCGGCAATGAGCAGTTCTTC. The full variable domain, rest sourced from reference TRBV9 and TRBJ2-1, is DSGVTQTPKHLITATGQRVTLRCSPRSGDLSVYWYQQSLDQGLQFLIQYYNGEERAKGNILERFSAQQFPDLHSELNLSSLELGDSALYFCASSAGLAGGNEQFFGPGTRLTVL.

The V call is TRBV2, the J call TRBJ2-7; possibly TRBD2 for D (7 bases). V lost 2 bases to trimming and J lost 2 bases, with 13 bases between them. There are 15 residues in the CDR3. CDR1 and CDR2 (germline): SNHLY, FYNNEI. The CDR3 here is CASSEWGGRAYEQYF. The DNA for the CDR3 is TGTGCCAGCAGTGAATGGGGGGGCCGGGCCTACGAGCAGTACTTC.

The J gene is TRBJ2-2, the V gene TRBV9; D is tentatively TRBD1 or TRBD2 (6 bases each). Per the germline V gene, CDR1 is SGDLS and CDR2 is YYNGEE. Trimming removed 3 bases from V and 0 bases from J, with 15 bases in between. This CDR3 spans 17 amino acids. CDR3 region: CASSAGGGSPNTGELFF. The DNA of the CDR3 is TGTGCCAGCAGCGCCGGAGGGGGGAGTCCGAACACCGGGGAGCTGTTTTTT.

The chain couples TRBV28 to TRBJ1-2, with TRBD1 identical over 8 bases. Trimming removed 4 bases from V and 5 bases from J; junction bases left unmatched: 12. This CDR3 is 16 amino acids long. Germline V gene sequence: CDR1 MDHEN, CDR2 SYDVKM. The CDR3 DNA sequence: TGTGCCAGCAGTTCCTCCGGGACAGGCGTCGGTTATGGCTACACCTTC. It is translated as CASSSSGTGVGYGYTF.

This clone showed up just once. The chain has TRBV28 and TRBJ2-1; no clear D. Germline CDR1 reads MDHEN; CDR2 reads SYDVKM. This CDR3 is built from 10 residues. V lost 6 bases and J 8 bases, leaving 5 bases between the germline ends. CDR3 nucleotide sequence: TGTGCCAGCAGACAGTATGAGCAGTTCTTC. It translates to CASRQYEQFF.

V is TRBV7-9 and J is TRBJ1-1, with 9 positions matching TRBD1. V gave up 5 bases and J gave up 3 bases; unmatched junction bases: 10. This CDR3 has 16 amino acids. CDR1 is SEHNR, CDR2 FQNEAQ, per germline (reference sequence). CDR3 protein: CASSGRNRGLDTEAFF. The CDR3 DNA reads as TGTGCCAGCAGCGGACGAAACAGGGGGCTGGACACTGAAGCTTTCTTT.

V gene TRBV27 combines with J gene TRBJ2-1, with 10 bases identical to TRBD2. The CDR3 spans 16 residues. Germline V gene lookup returns CDR1 MNHEY and CDR2 SMNVEV (reference sequence). Trimming at V came to 1 base and at J to 10 bases, leaving 10 bases not matched to a gene. The CDR3 DNA sequence: TGTGCCAGCAGTTTATTCTCCCAGCGGGGGGGTGGGGAGCAGTTCTTC. Translating gives CASSLFSQRGGGEQFF.

In its sample, this clone was seen many times. CDR3 sequence reads: CASSFWDRAGYTF. Written as DNA, the CDR3 is TGTGCCAGCAGCTTCTGGGACAGGGCCGGCTACACCTTC. The chain links TRBV5-4 to TRBJ1-2; TRBD1 aligns across 9 bases. Germline CDR1 reads SGHNT; CDR2 reads YYREEE (reference sequence). With 2 bases clipped from V and 8 bases from J, the junction kept 4 bases outside the gene matches. This CDR3 contains 13 residues.

This clone was recorded only once. The V call is TRBV4-2, the J call TRBJ2-7; 10 nucleotides agree with TRBD1. The germline V gene encodes CDR1 LGHNA and CDR2 YNFKEQ. CDR3 length: 16 residues. The V segment lost 1 base and the J segment 3 bases; nucleotides outside the gene matches: 6. This CDR3 reads CASSQVLGQGVYEQYF. The CDR3 DNA reads TGTGCCAGCAGCCAAGTTCTCGGACAGGGGGTCTACGAGCAGTACTTC.

The rearrangement uses TRBV13 and TRBJ1-2; 7 bases align to TRBD1. V dropped 7 bases and J dropped 0; count of bases not matched to a gene: 11. This CDR3 has 16 residues. The germline gives CDR1 PRHDT, CDR2 FYEKMQ (reference sequence). The CDR3 DNA is TGTGCCAGCACCCCACTACAGGGGACCGCTAACTATGGCTACACCTTC. Translated: CASTPLQGTANYGYTF. The complete variable domain, with remaining parts taken from reference TRBV13 and TRBJ1-2, reads AAGVIQSPRHLIKEKRETATLKCYPIPRHDTVYWYQQGPGQDPQFLISFYEKMQSDKGSIPDRFSAQQFSDYHSELNMSSLELGDSALYFCASTPLQGTANYGYTFGSGTRLTVV.

The genes are TRBV19 and TRBJ2-7; D is ambiguous. CDR1 LNHDA and CDR2 SQIVND come from the germline V gene (reference sequence). This CDR3 comprises 12 residues. Trimming cost V 10 bases and J 0 bases, with 10 bases left between them. The chain's CDR3 is CATRSSSYEQYF. In DNA, the CDR3 is TGTGCCACCCGCTCCTCCTCCTACGAGCAGTACTTC.

The chain employs TRBV18 and TRBJ2-1; 9 bases align to TRBD2. CDR1 is KGHSH and CDR2 is LQKENI in the germline V gene. V trimming: 0 bases; J trimming: 13 bases; junction bases outside the gene matches: 7. The CDR3 has 14 residues. DNA of the CDR3: TGTGCCAGCTCACCACCCCTTGCGGGAGGGCTTCAGTTCTTC. As protein: CASSPPLAGGLQFF.

The chain employs TRBV28 and TRBJ2-7; a weak D match, TRBD1 (5 bases). Germline V gives CDR1 MDHEN, CDR2 SYDVKM. Trimming left V 10 bases short and J 3 bases short, with 10 bases between. The CDR3 runs 11 residues. Here the CDR3 DNA reads TGTGCCACCAGGGCACACTACGAGCAGTACTTC. Amino acid sequence: CATRAHYEQYF.

The rearrangement joins TRBV19 to TRBJ1-3; D remains ambiguous. The CDR3 consists of 14 residues. Germline lookup yields CDR1 LNHDA and CDR2 SQIVND (reference sequence). V shed 2 bases and J shed 0 bases, with 5 bases lying between them. CDR3 sequence reads: CASSIRSSGNTIYF. The DNA for the CDR3 is TGTGCCAGTAGTATACGGAGCTCTGGAAACACCATATATTTT.

The chain joins TRBV6-1 to TRBJ1-2; TRBD1 aligns across 7 bases. Germline V gene data show CDR1 as MNHNS and CDR2 as SASEGT. The CDR3 has 15 residues. Losses at the gene ends were 6 bases for V and 0 bases for J; bases not matched to a gene: 7. CDR3: CASSLRDSSNYGYTF. For the CDR3, the DNA is TGTGCCAGCAGCCTCCGGGACAGCTCTAACTATGGCTACACCTTC.

The V call is TRBV6-5, the J call TRBJ2-2; D possibly corresponds to TRBD2 (6 bases). Germline values: CDR1 MNHEY, CDR2 SVGAGI. CDR3 length: 15 amino acids. V lost 6 bases to trimming and J lost 5 bases, with 16 bases between them. This chain's CDR3 is CASSRTPGGTGELFF. CDR3 nucleotides: TGTGCCAGCAGCCGGACACCCGGGGGAACCGGGGAGCTGTTTTTT.